Sequencing of this T cell receptor (beta chain) was carried out in a study of T cell changes during pregnancy in multiple sclerosis. Some clones are missing from TCRdb's copy, which holds only in-frame ones; the method was immunoSEQ multiplex PCR. The table shows around 110,000 clones, with about 89% occurring only once. This clone came up once. Trimming cost V 5 bases and J 1 base, with 12 bases left between them. Germline V CDR1 and CDR2: SGHNT, YENEEA. This CDR3 spans 14 amino acids. The V and J genes are TRBV11-3 and TRBJ2-7, with D perhaps matching TRBD1 (5 bases). Specimen: peripheral blood, collected before pregnancy. This receptor was taken from a female donor with multiple sclerosis, enrolled in a pregnancy study. The DNA of the CDR3 is TGTGCCAGCAGCCCCGACAGTCCGTCCTACGAGCAGTACTTC. This translates into CASSPDSPSYEQYF.